These 12 T cell receptor beta chains originate from one sample sequenced in a study of blood T cell repertoires in COVID-19. Profiled with immunoSEQ multiplex PCR; TCRdb holds only in-frame clones, not every one. The sample lists about 270,000 clones; about 87% were seen once. The specimen sequenced was PBMCs or T cells enriched from blood (not recorded which). The source of these receptors is a woman aged 25-40 years with acute COVID-19.

The J gene is TRBJ1-5, the V gene TRBV5-6, with a tentative D call TRBD1 (5 bases). CDR1 and CDR2 from the germline V gene are SGHDT and YYEEEE. V lost 0 bases to trimming and J lost 2 bases, with 12 bases between them. CDR3 length equals 16 residues. The CDR3 protein is CASSLGQGVGNQPQHF. CDR3 coding DNA: TGTGCCAGCAGCTTGGGGCAGGGCGTGGGCAATCAGCCCCAGCATTTT.

The chain uses TRBV19 and TRBJ2-3; perhaps TRBD2 as D (6 bases). This CDR3 spans 16 amino acids. Per germline, CDR1 LNHDA and CDR2 SQIVND (reference sequence). The ends were cut back, 5 bases at V and 2 bases at J, with 17 bases in the middle. CDR3 region: CASSGGRRRDTDTQYF. The DNA for the CDR3 is TGTGCCAGTAGTGGGGGAAGGCGGAGGGACACAGATACGCAGTATTTT.

To note about this clone: The junction departs from the called germline gene at one end, perhaps through a read error. The chain links TRBV11-2 to TRBJ2-1; 11 bases agree with TRBD2. CDR1 is SGHAT, CDR2 FQNNGV, per germline. The CDR3 totals 14 residues. The CDR3 bases are TGTGCCAGCAGGTTAGCGGGAGGGTACAATGAGCAGTTCTTC. Translation gives CASRLAGGYNEQFF.

The chain recombines TRBV4-3 with TRBJ2-7; 11 positions match TRBD1. The CDR3 has 17 amino acids. In germline, CDR1 is LGHNA, CDR2 YSLEER. V shed 4 bases and J 6 bases; nucleotides not matched to a gene: 14. Here the CDR3 reads CASSLQRSGQGATEQYF. DNA of the CDR3: TGCGCCAGCAGCCTTCAGCGGAGTGGACAGGGGGCCACCGAGCAGTACTTC.

CDR3 in DNA: TGTGCCAGCAGCCTTGGCCGGGAAACAGATACGCAGTATTTT. Its protein product is CASSLGRETDTQYF. The V call is TRBV4-2, the J call TRBJ2-3; TRBD2 might be the D (5 bases). V was shortened by 4 bases and J by 3 bases, with 11 bases between the two germline ends. This CDR3 is built from 14 residues. CDR1 and CDR2 (germline): LGHNA, YNFKEQ.

This clone was recorded only once. The rearrangement joins TRBV28 to TRBJ2-6; unclear D gene. The CDR3 length is 13 residues. V lost 10 bases and J lost 0, with 7 bases in between. The germline V gene encodes CDR1 MDHEN and CDR2 SYDVKM. CDR3 sequence: CAITPSGANVLTF. CDR3 in DNA: TGTGCCATTACACCCTCTGGGGCCAACGTCCTGACTTTC.

Comments on this clone: Germline and junction disagree at one end, which may indicate a read error. CDR3 protein: CASSVGVGDEQYF. CDR3 coding DNA: TGTGCTAGCAGCGTTGGAGTAGGCGACGAGCAGTACTTC. The V call is TRBV7-7, the J call TRBJ2-7; D remains unclear. CDR1 SSHAT and CDR2 FNYEAQ come from the germline V gene (reference sequence). The CDR3 contains 13 residues.

V gene TRBV4-1 combines with J gene TRBJ1-1; D unclear. There are 13 residues in the CDR3. Germline CDR1 MGHRA, CDR2 YSYEKL. V shed 1 base and J shed 5 bases, with 8 bases lying between them. The CDR3 here is CASSQGPHTEAFF. CDR3 DNA sequence: TGCGCCAGCAGCCAAGGGCCCCATACTGAAGCTTTCTTT.

V usage is TRBV11-1 and J usage is TRBJ1-1; D gene unclear. The CDR3 contains 14 residues. With 1 base removed from V and 4 bases from J, the gap between germline ends came to 10 bases. Germline values: CDR1 SGHAT, CDR2 FQDESV (reference sequence). The CDR3 loop reads CASSLGELSTEAFF. The CDR3 nucleotides read TGTGCCAGCAGCTTAGGGGAGTTGAGCACTGAAGCTTTCTTT.

The chain joins TRBV28 to TRBJ1-1, with a possible D match to TRBD1 (5 bases). Per the germline V gene, CDR1 is MDHEN and CDR2 is SYDVKM. This CDR3 region has 15 residues. V lost 5 bases and J lost 3, with 16 bases in between. The CDR3 region has the DNA TGTGCCAGCAGTCTCCGAAGGGGTCGGCACACTGAAGCTTTCTTT. This encodes CASSLRRGRHTEAFF.

The sample holds a few counts of this clone. CDR3 protein: CASSSQGALGNTIYF. The CDR3 DNA reads as TGTGCCAGCAGTTCCCAGGGGGCATTGGGAAACACCATATATTTT. This chain connects TRBV27 to TRBJ1-3, with 8 bases that match TRBD1. J gave up 4 bases and V 4 bases, and 6 bases lay outside the gene matches. Germline-derived CDR1 and CDR2 are MNHEY and SMNVEV (reference sequence). This CDR3 is built from 15 residues.

The chain joins TRBV7-2 to TRBJ1-3, with TRBD1 as a possible D gene (5 bases). V was shortened by 5 bases and J by 2 bases, with 10 bases between the two germline ends. Germline V CDR1 and CDR2: SGHTA, FQGNSA. The CDR3 is made up of 14 amino acids. CDR3 sequence reads: CASSETVTGNTIYF. CDR3 in DNA: TGTGCCAGCAGCGAGACAGTGACTGGAAACACCATATATTTT.